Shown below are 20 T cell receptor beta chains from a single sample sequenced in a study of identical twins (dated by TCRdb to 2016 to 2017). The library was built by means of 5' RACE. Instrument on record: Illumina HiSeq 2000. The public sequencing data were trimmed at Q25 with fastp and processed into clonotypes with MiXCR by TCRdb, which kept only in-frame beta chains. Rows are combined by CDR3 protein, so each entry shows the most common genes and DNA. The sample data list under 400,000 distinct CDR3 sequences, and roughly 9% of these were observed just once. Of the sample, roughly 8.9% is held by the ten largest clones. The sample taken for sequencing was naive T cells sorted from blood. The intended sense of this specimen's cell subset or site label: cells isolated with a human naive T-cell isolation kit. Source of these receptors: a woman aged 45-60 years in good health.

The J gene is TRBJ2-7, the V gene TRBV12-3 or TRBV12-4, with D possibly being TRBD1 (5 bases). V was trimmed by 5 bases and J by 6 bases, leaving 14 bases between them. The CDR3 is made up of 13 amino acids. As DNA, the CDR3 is TGTGCCAGCAGTCGTGCAGGGTCCGCCGAGCAGTACGTC. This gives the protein CASSRAGSAEQYV.

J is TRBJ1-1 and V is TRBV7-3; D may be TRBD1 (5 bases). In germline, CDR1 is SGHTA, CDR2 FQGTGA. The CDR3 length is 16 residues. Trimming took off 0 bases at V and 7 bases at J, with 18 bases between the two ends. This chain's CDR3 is CASSLTGAPWESEAFF. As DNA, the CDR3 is TGTGCCAGCAGCTTAACAGGGGCCCCCTGGGAGAGTGAAGCTTTCTTT.

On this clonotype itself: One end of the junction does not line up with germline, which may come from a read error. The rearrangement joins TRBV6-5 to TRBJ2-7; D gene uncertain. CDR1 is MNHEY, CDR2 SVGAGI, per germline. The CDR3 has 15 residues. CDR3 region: CASTSQGGSLYDQYF. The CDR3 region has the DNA TGTGCCAGCACGAGTCAAGGCGGTAGTCTGTACGATCAGTACTTC.

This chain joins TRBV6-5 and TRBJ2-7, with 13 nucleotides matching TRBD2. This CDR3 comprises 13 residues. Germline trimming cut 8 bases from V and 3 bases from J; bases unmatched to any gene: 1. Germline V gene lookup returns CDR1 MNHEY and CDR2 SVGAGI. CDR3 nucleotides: TGTGCCAGCTGGACTAGCGGGAGCTACGAGCAGTACTTC. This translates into CASWTSGSYEQYF.

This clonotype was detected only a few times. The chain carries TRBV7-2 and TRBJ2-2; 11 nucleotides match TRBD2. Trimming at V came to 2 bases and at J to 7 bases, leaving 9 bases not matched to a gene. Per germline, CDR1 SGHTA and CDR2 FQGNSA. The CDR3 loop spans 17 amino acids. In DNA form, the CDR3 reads TGTGCCAGCAGCTTAATTGGTAGCGGGAGGGCCTACGGGGAGCTGTTTTTT. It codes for CASSLIGSGRAYGELFF.

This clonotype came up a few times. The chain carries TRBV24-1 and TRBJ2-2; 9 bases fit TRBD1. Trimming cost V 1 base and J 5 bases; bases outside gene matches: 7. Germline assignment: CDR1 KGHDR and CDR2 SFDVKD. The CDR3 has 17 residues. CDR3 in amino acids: CATSDFLGQGRTGELFF. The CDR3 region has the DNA TGTGCCACCAGTGATTTCTTAGGACAGGGGAGAACCGGGGAGCTGTTTTTT.

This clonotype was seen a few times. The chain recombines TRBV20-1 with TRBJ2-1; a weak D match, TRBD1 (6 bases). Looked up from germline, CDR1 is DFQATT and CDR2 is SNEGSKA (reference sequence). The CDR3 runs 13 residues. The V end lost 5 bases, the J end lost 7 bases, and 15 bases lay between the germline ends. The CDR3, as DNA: TGCAGTGCTGGACCGAGGACAGCTAATGAGCAGTTCTTC. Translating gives CSAGPRTANEQFF.

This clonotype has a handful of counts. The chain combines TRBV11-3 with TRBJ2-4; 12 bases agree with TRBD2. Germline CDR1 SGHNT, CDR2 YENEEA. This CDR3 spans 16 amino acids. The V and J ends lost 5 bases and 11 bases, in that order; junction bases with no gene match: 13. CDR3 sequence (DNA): TGTGCCAGCAGCCCCGGTGGGGGACTAGCGGGCCGAGTTCAGTACTTC. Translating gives CASSPGGGLAGRVQYF.

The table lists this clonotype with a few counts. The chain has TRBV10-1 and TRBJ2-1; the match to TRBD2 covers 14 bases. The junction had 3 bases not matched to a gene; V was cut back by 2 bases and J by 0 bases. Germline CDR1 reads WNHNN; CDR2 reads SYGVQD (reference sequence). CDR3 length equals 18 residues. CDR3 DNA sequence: TGCGCCAGCAGTGAGGCCGGGACTAGCGGGAGCTCCTACAATGAGCAGTTCTTC. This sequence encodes CASSEAGTSGSSYNEQFF.

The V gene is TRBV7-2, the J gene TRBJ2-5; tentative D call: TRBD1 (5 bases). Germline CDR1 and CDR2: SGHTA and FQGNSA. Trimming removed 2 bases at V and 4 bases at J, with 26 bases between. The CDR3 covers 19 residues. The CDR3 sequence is CASSLPKDTPTGALETQYF. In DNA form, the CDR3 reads TGTGCCAGCAGCTTACCCAAAGACACTCCAACTGGGGCGTTAGAGACCCAGTACTTC.

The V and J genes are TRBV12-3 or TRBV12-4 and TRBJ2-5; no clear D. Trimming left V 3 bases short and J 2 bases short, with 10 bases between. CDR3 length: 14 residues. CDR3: CASSFVGVQETQYF. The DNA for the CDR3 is TGTGCCAGCAGTTTTGTGGGCGTACAAGAGACCCAGTACTTC.

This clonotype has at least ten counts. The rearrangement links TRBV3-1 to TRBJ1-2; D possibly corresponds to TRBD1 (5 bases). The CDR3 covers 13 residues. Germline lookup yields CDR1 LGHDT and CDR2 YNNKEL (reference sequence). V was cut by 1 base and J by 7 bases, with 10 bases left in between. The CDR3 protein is CASSQARGGGYTF. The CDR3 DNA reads TGTGCCAGCAGCCAAGCTCGGGGGGGTGGCTACACCTTC.

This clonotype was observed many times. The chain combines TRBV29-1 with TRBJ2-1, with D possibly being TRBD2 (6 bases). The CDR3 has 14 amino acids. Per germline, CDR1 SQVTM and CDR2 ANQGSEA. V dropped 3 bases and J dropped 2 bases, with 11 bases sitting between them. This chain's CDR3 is CSVEGTGAYNEQFF. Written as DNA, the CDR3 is TGCAGCGTTGAGGGTACGGGAGCCTACAATGAGCAGTTCTTC.

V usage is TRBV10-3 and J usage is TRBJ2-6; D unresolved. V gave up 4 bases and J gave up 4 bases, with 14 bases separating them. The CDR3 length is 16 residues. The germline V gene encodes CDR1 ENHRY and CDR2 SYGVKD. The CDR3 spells CAISGTGSSGANVLTF. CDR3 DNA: TGTGCCATCAGTGGAACGGGCAGTTCAGGGGCCAACGTCCTGACTTTC.

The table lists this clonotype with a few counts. The chain's CDR3 is CASSPWIGGNYGYTF. CDR3 bases: TGTGCCAGCAGCCCATGGATAGGGGGCAACTATGGCTACACCTTC. The chain combines TRBV3-1 with TRBJ1-2; TRBD1 matches 7 bases. This CDR3 is built from 15 residues. Per germline, CDR1 LGHDT and CDR2 YNNKEL (reference sequence). V lost 4 bases to trimming and J lost 2 bases; unmatched junction nucleotides: 7.

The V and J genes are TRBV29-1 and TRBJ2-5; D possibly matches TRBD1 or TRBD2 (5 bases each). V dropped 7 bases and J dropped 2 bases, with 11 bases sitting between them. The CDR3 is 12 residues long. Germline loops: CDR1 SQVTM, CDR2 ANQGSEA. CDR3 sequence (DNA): TGCAGCGCCTGGGACCGTCAAGAGACCCAGTACTTC. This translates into CSAWDRQETQYF.

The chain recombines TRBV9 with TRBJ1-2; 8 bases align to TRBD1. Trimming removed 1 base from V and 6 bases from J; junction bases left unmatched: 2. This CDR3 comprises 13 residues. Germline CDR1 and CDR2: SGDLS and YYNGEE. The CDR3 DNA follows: TGTGCCAGCAGCGTACTGACAGGGGATGGCTACACCTTC. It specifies CASSVLTGDGYTF.

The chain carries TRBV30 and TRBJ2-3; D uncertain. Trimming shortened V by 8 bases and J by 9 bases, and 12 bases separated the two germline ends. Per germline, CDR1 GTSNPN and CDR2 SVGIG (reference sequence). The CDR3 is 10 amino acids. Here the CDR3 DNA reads TGTGCCACTGAACCGGGCACGCAGTATTTT. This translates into CATEPGTQYF.

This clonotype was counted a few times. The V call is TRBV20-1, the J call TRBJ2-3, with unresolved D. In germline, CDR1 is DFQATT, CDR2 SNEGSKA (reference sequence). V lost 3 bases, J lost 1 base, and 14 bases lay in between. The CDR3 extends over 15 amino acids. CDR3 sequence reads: CSASLELKGTDTQYF. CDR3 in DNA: TGCAGTGCTAGTCTGGAGTTAAAGGGCACAGATACGCAGTATTTT.

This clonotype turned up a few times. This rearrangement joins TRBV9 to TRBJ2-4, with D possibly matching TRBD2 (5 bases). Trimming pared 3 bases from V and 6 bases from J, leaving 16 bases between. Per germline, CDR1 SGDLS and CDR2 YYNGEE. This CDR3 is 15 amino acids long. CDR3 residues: CASSGSVYGRNIQYF. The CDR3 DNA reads TGTGCCAGCAGCGGAAGTGTTTATGGGAGAAACATTCAGTACTTC.